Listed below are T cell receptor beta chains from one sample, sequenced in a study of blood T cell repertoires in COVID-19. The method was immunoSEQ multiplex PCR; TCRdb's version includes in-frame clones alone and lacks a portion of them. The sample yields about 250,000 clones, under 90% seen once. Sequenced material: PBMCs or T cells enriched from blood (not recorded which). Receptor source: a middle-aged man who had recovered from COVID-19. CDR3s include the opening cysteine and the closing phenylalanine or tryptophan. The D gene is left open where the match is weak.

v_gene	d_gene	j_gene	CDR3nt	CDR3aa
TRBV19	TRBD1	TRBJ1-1	TGTGCCAGTAGGCACGGGACAGGGGGGCGTAGCACTGAAGCTTTCTTT	CASRHGTGGRSTEAFF
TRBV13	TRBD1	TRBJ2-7	TGTGCCAGCAGCTCCAACGACAGGGCTTTCAGCTCCTACGAGCAGTACTTC	CASSSNDRAFSSYEQYF
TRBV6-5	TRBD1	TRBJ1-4	TGTGCCAGCAGTTACCGGGACAGCGAAGAAAAACTGTTTTTT	CASSYRDSEEKLFF
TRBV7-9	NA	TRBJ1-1	TGTGCCAGCAGCTTATTCGGAGGAGGGAACACTGAAGCTTTCTTT	CASSLFGGGNTEAFF
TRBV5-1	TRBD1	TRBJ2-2	TGCGCCAGCGGCGCCACAGGGGATGGCGGGGAGCTGTTTTTT	CASGATGDGGELFF
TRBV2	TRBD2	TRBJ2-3	TGTGCCAGCAGGGGGCAGGAGGGACTAGTTTCCACAGATACGCAGTATTTT	CASRGQEGLVSTDTQYF
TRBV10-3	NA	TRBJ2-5	TGTGCCATCAGTGTTGGGGGGATATCGTACCAAGAGACCCAGTACTTC	CAISVGGISYQETQYF
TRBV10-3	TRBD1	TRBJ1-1	TGTGCCATCAGTGGGCGGACAGGCGAAGCTTTCTTT	CAISGRTGEAFF
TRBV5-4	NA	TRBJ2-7	TGTGCCAGCAGCTCGTCCGGGATTAGACGGGACGAGCAGTACTTC	CASSSSGIRRDEQYF
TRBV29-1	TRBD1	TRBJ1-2	TGCAGCGTTGAACCAGGGGGCTATGGCTACACCTTC	CSVEPGGYGYTF
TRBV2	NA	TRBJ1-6	TGTGCCAGCAGTCGAGACGGAGGGGCTTATAATTCACCCCTCCACTTT	CASSRDGGAYNSPLHF
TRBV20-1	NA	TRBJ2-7	TGCAGTGCTAGTCCGGGGGTCGGCCGCGAGCAGTACTTC	CSASPGVGREQYF